This T cell receptor beta chain was captured in a study of cytomegalovirus exposure and HLA in healthy donors. Whole-study results and caveats: In a later analysis, at a false discovery rate of 0.05, about 17,000 TCR beta sequences matched HLA alleles.

The V gene lost 2 bases and the J gene lost 4 bases, with 20 bases spanning the gap. Germline-derived CDR1 and CDR2 are GTSNPN and SVGIG (reference sequence). This CDR3 region has 16 residues. This clone appeared a single time. The antigen is not known. The PCR used 60 Vbeta and 13 Jbeta primers. This table comes from immunoSEQ multiplex PCR, and its TCRdb copy is limited to in-frame clones, with some not included. The sample lists approximately 100,000 clones; 75% were seen once. The clonotype originates from a male donor in good health and CMV-seropositive. The chain uses TRBV30 and TRBJ1-2; perhaps TRBD1 as D (5 bases). The sample was PBMCs. The CDR3 loop is CAWSRPGSQGGYGYTF. The CDR3 DNA reads as TGTGCCTGGAGTCGGCCGGGGTCTCAGGGAGGCTATGGCTACACCTTC.